Listed here are 28 T cell receptor beta chains from one sample, sequenced in a study of regulatory T cells in long-lasting Graves disease. TCR beta libraries were built with iRepertoire HTBI primers and Arm-PCR of CDR3 regions. TCRdb reprocessed the multiplex PCR reads with MiXCR, giving one entry per CDR3 protein. Here the sample spans roughly 500,000 distinct CDR3 sequences, around 21% being singletons. Time point defined: persistent/refractory GD, antithyroid drugs over 5 years with positive TRAb. PBMC-extracted RNA yielded the TCR library. The sequenced sample was peripheral blood mononuclear cells (PBMCs), obtained when the disease was refractory, from a patient treated with antithyroid drugs. These receptors came from a female donor with Graves disease.

The chain is built from TRBV18 and TRBJ2-4, with 7 nucleotides matching TRBD1. The ends lost 5 bases at V and 4 bases at J; junction bases unmatched: 5. The CDR3 is 14 residues long. Germline lookup yields CDR1 KGHSH and CDR2 LQKENI. Here the CDR3 reads CASSSRQGKNIQYF. The CDR3 DNA reads TGTGCCAGCTCATCCCGACAGGGTAAAAACATTCAGTACTTC.

The chain recombines TRBV19 with TRBJ1-1, with D possibly TRBD1 on 5 matching bases. Germline V CDR1 and CDR2: LNHDA, SQIVND (reference sequence). Trimming pared 7 bases from V and 3 bases from J, leaving 21 bases between. The CDR3 covers 16 residues. The CDR3 spells CASNNLGQGLHTEAFF. In nucleotides, the CDR3 is TGTGCCAGTAATAATTTGGGGCAGGGATTACACACTGAAGCTTTCTTT.

This clonotype showed up many times. The chain combines TRBV20-1 with TRBJ1-1; D unresolved. Germline V lookup: CDR1 DFQATT, CDR2 SNEGSKA (reference sequence). The CDR3 has 10 amino acids. The V end lost 3 bases, the J end lost 4 bases, and 3 bases lay between the germline ends. The CDR3 loop reads CSASLTEAFF. In DNA, the CDR3 is TGCAGTGCTAGCCTCACTGAAGCTTTCTTT.

As to this clonotype: Since a much larger clone is just one base distant, this may be a read error. This chain joins TRBV20-1 and TRBJ2-5; either TRBD1 or TRBD2 may fit D (5 bases each). From germline, CDR1 is DFQATT and CDR2 SNEGSKA (reference sequence). This CDR3 is 13 amino acids long. The V end was cut by 3 bases, the J end by 3 bases, with 11 bases between. DNA for the CDR3: TGCAGTGCTAGGGGGGTTAACAAAGAGACCCAGTACTTC. Translation: CSARGVNKETQYF.

The chain is built from TRBV7-3 and TRBJ2-3; 10 bases line up with TRBD2. V shed 4 bases and J 0 bases; nucleotides not matched to a gene: 4. The CDR3 has 16 amino acids. CDR1 SGHTA and CDR2 FQGTGA come from the germline V gene. CDR3 sequence: CASSSGLAYSTDTQYF. For the CDR3, the DNA is TGTGCCAGCAGCTCGGGACTAGCGTATAGCACAGATACGCAGTATTTT.

The rearrangement joins TRBV6-1 to TRBJ1-2; the D gene is possibly TRBD1 (6 bases). CDR1 and CDR2 from the germline V gene are MNHNS and SASEGT. The CDR3 consists of 14 residues. V was cut by 6 bases and J by 1 base, with 12 bases left in between. CDR3 nucleotides: TGTGCCAGCAGAGGCGTCAGGGGTAACTATGGCTACACCTTC. This gives the protein CASRGVRGNYGYTF.

In this sample, this clonotype turned up many times. The J gene is TRBJ2-7, the V gene TRBV20-1; unclear D gene. CDR1 DFQATT and CDR2 SNEGSKA come from the germline V gene (reference sequence). V was shortened by 0 bases and J by 6 bases, with 18 bases between the two germline ends. The CDR3 is made up of 15 amino acids. The CDR3 DNA reads as TGCAGTGCTAGAGATTGGAACACTGAGTACGCCGAGCAGTACTTC. Translating gives CSARDWNTEYAEQYF.

This clonotype was counted many times. The chain joins TRBV12-3 or TRBV12-4 to TRBJ1-2; D is possibly TRBD1 (6 bases). The CDR3 runs 13 residues. V lost 4 bases, J lost 4 bases, and 10 bases lay in between. CDR3 in DNA: TGTGCCAGCAGTTCGATGACAGGCTATGGCTACACCTTC. Protein product: CASSSMTGYGYTF.

This clonotype has at least ten counts. The rearrangement uses TRBV12-3 or TRBV12-4 and TRBJ2-7, with 8 bases matching TRBD2. The CDR3 contains 13 residues. With V trimmed by 6 bases and J by 3 bases, 4 bases remained unmatched. CDR3 coding DNA: TGTGCCAGCAGCTGGGGACTAGGCTACGAGCAGTACTTC. Translating it yields CASSWGLGYEQYF.

The chain couples TRBV15 to TRBJ2-2, with D possibly TRBD1 on 6 matching bases. Trimming stripped 5 bases from V and 2 bases from J, with 15 bases between. The germline V gene encodes CDR1 LNHNV and CDR2 YYDKDF (reference sequence). There are 16 residues in the CDR3. The CDR3 region has the DNA TGTGCCACCAGCGGCAAGAGGGGACAAAACACCGGGGAGCTGTTTTTT. Encoded protein: CATSGKRGQNTGELFF.

This clonotype was detected many times. V usage is TRBV18 and J usage is TRBJ2-7; the D call may be TRBD1 or TRBD2 (5 bases each). Trimming shortened V by 6 bases and J by 3 bases, and 12 bases separated the two germline ends. CDR1 is KGHSH, CDR2 LQKENI, per germline. CDR3 length: 13 residues. The CDR3, as DNA: TGTGCCAGCTCCCGGGACGGTGGCTACGAGCAGTACTTC. This sequence encodes CASSRDGGYEQYF.

This clonotype has just a few counts. The V call is TRBV29-1, the J call TRBJ1-1; no reliable D call. Trimming took 4 bases from V and 1 from J, leaving 4 bases between them. The CDR3 contains 11 residues. Looked up from germline, CDR1 is SQVTM and CDR2 is ANQGSEA. DNA for the CDR3: TGCAGCGTTGTGGCGAACACTGAAGCTTTCTTT. Translating it yields CSVVANTEAFF.

There are many counts of this clonotype. The CDR3 sequence: CATSGPETGVDTEAFF. Here the CDR3 DNA reads TGTGCCACCAGTGGACCCGAAACAGGGGTTGATACTGAAGCTTTCTTT. V usage is TRBV24-1 and J usage is TRBJ1-1; TRBD1 matches at 7 bases. V shed 5 bases, J shed 5 bases, and the junction held 13 bases outside the gene matches. CDR1 KGHDR and CDR2 SFDVKD come from the germline V gene. This CDR3 spans 16 amino acids.

The chain couples TRBV3-1 to TRBJ1-3; no clear D. Per germline, CDR1 LGHDT and CDR2 YNNKEL (reference sequence). Trimming removed 0 bases from V and 4 bases from J, with 7 bases in between. This CDR3 has 14 amino acids. The CDR3, as DNA: TGTGCCAGCAGCCAAGATAATTTGGGAAACACCATATATTTT. The encoded protein is CASSQDNLGNTIYF.

This clonotype was found many times. CDR3 sequence reads: CASSPRQGVAEAFF. CDR3 in DNA: TGTGCCAGCAGTCCCCGACAGGGGGTGGCTGAAGCTTTCTTT. This chain connects TRBV28 to TRBJ1-1; 9 nucleotides match TRBD1. This CDR3 comprises 14 residues. With V trimmed by 5 bases and J by 6 bases, 7 bases remained unmatched. Per germline, CDR1 MDHEN and CDR2 SYDVKM.

V gene TRBV12-3 or TRBV12-4 combines with J gene TRBJ2-2; D unresolved. The CDR3 length is 18 residues. Trimming cost V 5 bases and J 8 bases, with 27 bases left between them. The CDR3 here is CASSPRLAGLWPIGELFF. CDR3 in DNA: TGTGCCAGCAGTCCCCGATTGGCAGGCCTATGGCCGATTGGGGAGCTGTTTTTT.

The chain has TRBV5-1 and TRBJ2-3; a possible D gene is TRBD2 (6 bases). The germline CDR1 and CDR2 sequences are SGHRS and YFSETQ. The CDR3 has 16 amino acids. The ends were cut back, 4 bases at V and 0 bases at J, with 15 bases in the middle. CDR3: CASSGRGASSTDTQYF. The CDR3 nucleotides read TGCGCCAGCAGCGGACGCGGGGCCTCTAGCACAGATACGCAGTATTTT. The whole variable domain, filled in from reference TRBV5-1 and TRBJ2-3, reads KAGVTQTPRYLIKTRGQQVTLSCSPISGHRSVSWYQQTPGQGLQFLFEYFSETQRNKGNFPGRFSGRQFSNSRSEMNVSTLELGDSALYLCASSGRGASSTDTQYFGPGTRLTVL.

This clonotype has only a few counts. V gene TRBV29-1 combines with J gene TRBJ1-1; D is unresolved. CDR1 SQVTM and CDR2 ANQGSEA come from the germline V gene. Deletions cut 5 bases from V and 4 bases from J, with 17 bases between. The CDR3 spans 14 residues. In DNA form, the CDR3 reads TGCAGCGTTTCCGGGAGCGAATCTGGCACTGAAGCTTTCTTT. This translates into CSVSGSESGTEAFF.

V gene TRBV29-1 combines with J gene TRBJ2-3, with 8 bases identical to TRBD2. The V and J ends lost 4 bases and 3 bases, in that order; junction bases with no gene match: 6. There are 14 residues in the CDR3. Looked up from germline, CDR1 is SQVTM and CDR2 is ANQGSEA. The CDR3 protein is CSVVSGGRTDTQYF. CDR3 in DNA: TGCAGCGTTGTTTCCGGCGGGAGGACAGATACGCAGTATTTT.

V and J are TRBV13 and TRBJ2-4; D is unresolved. Germline V gene data show CDR1 as PRHDT and CDR2 as FYEKMQ (reference sequence). The CDR3 contains 12 residues. The V gene lost 5 bases and the J gene lost 7 bases, with 9 bases spanning the gap. In nucleotides, the CDR3 is TGTGCCAGCAGCCTAATGGGGAACATTCAGTACTTC. Translation gives CASSLMGNIQYF.

This clonotype was recorded at least ten times. The chain carries TRBV20-1 and TRBJ2-7; weak D call: TRBD2 (5 bases). The V end lost 4 bases, the J end lost 3 bases, and 16 bases lay between the germline ends. The CDR3 totals 14 residues. Germline V CDR1 and CDR2: DFQATT, SNEGSKA (reference sequence). The CDR3 region has the DNA TGCAGTGCTAATCCCGTGCTAGCTGGCTACGAGCAGTACTTC. Translating it yields CSANPVLAGYEQYF.

On this clonotype itself: A read error may be the cause here, since a much bigger clone is one base away. It is likely a read error, because the conserved phenylalanine at the end of the CDR3 is missing. The chain employs TRBV7-9 and TRBJ1-4; tentative D call: TRBD1 (5 bases). Trimming removed 0 bases from V and 8 bases from J, with 16 bases in between. The CDR3 is 16 residues long. The germline CDR1 and CDR2 sequences are SEHNR and FQNEAQ (reference sequence). Here the CDR3 reads CASSLAGTVGSEKLFV. CDR3 in DNA: TGTGCCAGCAGCTTAGCCGGGACGGTGGGGTCAGAAAAACTGTTTGTT.

This chain uses TRBV29-1 with TRBJ2-5; D not certain. Trimming took off 4 bases at V and 1 base at J, with 7 bases between the two ends. Germline assignment: CDR1 SQVTM and CDR2 ANQGSEA. This CDR3 is 12 amino acids long. CDR3 bases: TGCAGCGTTGCTCAGGTCCAAGAGACCCAGTACTTC. This translates into CSVAQVQETQYF.

Concerning this clonotype itself: A much larger clone lies a single base off, so this may be a read error. The chain joins TRBV28 to TRBJ2-7; D possibly corresponds to TRBD1 (6 bases). The CDR3 totals 14 residues. Germline V gene sequence: CDR1 MDHEN, CDR2 SYDVKM. CDR3 residues: CAGRGQTTSYEQYF. DNA for the CDR3: TGTGCCGGCAGAGGACAGACCACCTCCTACGAGCAGTACTTC.

This clonotype was seen many times. The chain combines TRBV12-3 or TRBV12-4 with TRBJ1-2; possibly TRBD1 for D (6 bases). V lost 3 bases, J lost 4 bases, and 15 bases lay in between. The CDR3 sequence is 15 residues long. CDR3 region: CASSLGVGGGYGYTF. CDR3 nucleotides: TGTGCCAGCAGTTTGGGGGTTGGAGGGGGCTATGGCTACACCTTC.

The chain joins TRBV19 to TRBJ2-3, with 12 nucleotides matching TRBD2. The CDR3 consists of 16 residues. CDR1 is LNHDA, CDR2 SQIVND, per germline (reference sequence). The trim removed 4 bases at V and 2 bases at J, leaving 4 bases unmatched. This CDR3 is CASSNGLAGNTDTQYF. The CDR3 bases are TGTGCCAGTAGTAACGGACTAGCGGGGAACACAGATACGCAGTATTTT.

The chain links TRBV30 to TRBJ2-2, with no clear D. In germline, CDR1 is GTSNPN, CDR2 SVGIG (reference sequence). The CDR3 contains 12 residues. Trimming shortened V by 7 bases and J by 3 bases, and 9 bases separated the two germline ends. The CDR3 DNA reads TGTGCCTCGGCGAGCGACACCGGGGAGCTGTTTTTT. Translated: CASASDTGELFF.

This clonotype was counted a few times. This may be a read error: a much more frequent sequence differs by one nucleotide. This sequence joins TRBV28 and TRBJ2-7, with D maybe TRBD2 (6 bases). The CDR3 extends over 13 amino acids. The ends were cut back, 4 bases at V and 5 bases at J, with 12 bases in the middle. Germline loops: CDR1 MDHEN, CDR2 SYDVKM. CDR3 in DNA: TGTGCCAGCAGTTCGGAGGGGACCCACGAGCAGTACTTC. It specifies CASSSEGTHEQYF.